The TCR beta chain described here comes from a study of T cells in Graves' hyperthyroidism and ophthalmopathy. There were TCR beta CDR3 regions amplified from RNA transcripts. Primed by the HTBI set, a first-round RT-PCR was run on the TCR CDR3. TCRdb reanalysed the multiplex PCR reads using MiXCR and keeps one entry per CDR3 protein. The sample has around 540,000 distinct CDR3 sequences; around 42% are singletons. Germline V CDR1 and CDR2: LNHNV, YYDKDF (reference sequence). There are 12 residues in the CDR3. The germline V and J ends were trimmed by 5 bases and 3 bases, with 7 bases remaining between them. This clonotype appeared many times. Its antigen remains unidentified. Broader study findings: The model's output predicted ophthalmopathy at a median of about 6.5 months prior to onset.

Graves' hyperthyroidism qualified as stable when ophthalmopathy did not progress within 18 months. Sequenced input: peripheral blood or thyroid tissue (not recorded which). The rearrangement links TRBV15 to TRBJ1-1; D is unclear. This TCR was sampled from a woman under 30 with Graves' hyperthyroidism. CDR3 region: CATSFRDTEAFF. The CDR3 coding sequence is TGTGCCACCAGCTTCCGGGACACTGAAGCTTTCTTT.